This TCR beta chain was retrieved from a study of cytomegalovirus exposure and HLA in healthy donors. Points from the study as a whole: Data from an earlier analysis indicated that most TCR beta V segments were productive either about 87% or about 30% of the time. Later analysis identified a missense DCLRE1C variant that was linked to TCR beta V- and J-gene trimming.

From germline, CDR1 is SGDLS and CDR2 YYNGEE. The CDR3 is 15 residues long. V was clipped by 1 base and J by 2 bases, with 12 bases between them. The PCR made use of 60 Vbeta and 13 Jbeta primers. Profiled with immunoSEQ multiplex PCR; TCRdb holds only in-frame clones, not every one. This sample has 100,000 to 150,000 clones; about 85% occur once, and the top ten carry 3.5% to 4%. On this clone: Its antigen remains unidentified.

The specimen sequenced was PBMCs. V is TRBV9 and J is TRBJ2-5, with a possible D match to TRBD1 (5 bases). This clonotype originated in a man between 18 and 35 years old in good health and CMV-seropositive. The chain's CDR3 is CASSVRAGIQETQYF. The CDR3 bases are TGTGCCAGCAGCGTAAGGGCAGGGATACAAGAGACCCAGTACTTC.